Each of the 30 T cell receptor beta chains below was sequenced from the same sample in a study of T cells in Graves' hyperthyroidism and ophthalmopathy (dated by TCRdb to the late 2010s). Libraries were constructed by multiplex PCR. Sequencing was carried out with an Illumina HiSeq 2000. Amplification of TCR beta CDR3 regions was carried out from RNA transcripts. For the first round of RT-PCR on the TCR CDR3, the HTBI primer set was used together with the Qiagen OneStep RT-PCR kit. The public reads were run again by TCRdb, first through fastp at Q25 and then through MiXCR, and only productive beta chains were kept. For every CDR3 protein sequence, its rows merge into one entry that carries the most common genes and DNA. A total of some 270,000 distinct CDR3 sequences appear in this sample, almost 25% of them only once. The ten largest account for 35% of the sample. Sequenced: blood. These receptors came from a woman in her 40s with Graves' ophthalmopathy.

This clonotype was observed a few times. CDR3 protein: CASSGGRQGSGYTF. CDR3 bases: TGTGCCAGCAGTGGTGGTAGACAGGGGTCTGGCTACACCTTC. The V gene is TRBV6-1, the J gene TRBJ1-2; 8 bases are a match to TRBD1. V gave up 4 bases and J gave up 7 bases; unmatched junction bases: 8. The CDR3 covers 14 residues. Germline V CDR1 and CDR2: MNHNS, SASEGT.

The V call is TRBV19, the J call TRBJ1-5; D remains unclear. Germline V CDR1 and CDR2: LNHDA, SQIVND (reference sequence). Trimming took 5 bases from V and 4 from J, leaving 15 bases between them. This CDR3 region has 15 residues. The CDR3 sequence is CASSSAYLGNQPQHF. The CDR3 DNA reads as TGTGCCAGTAGTTCGGCCTACCTAGGGAATCAGCCCCAGCATTTT. The whole variable domain, remainder taken from reference TRBV19 and TRBJ1-5, is DGGITQSPKYLFRKEGQNVTLSCEQNLNHDAMYWYRQDPGQGLRLIYYSQIVNDFQKGDIAEGYSVSREKKESFPLTVTSAQKNPTAFYLCASSSAYLGNQPQHFGDGTRLSIL.

This clonotype was seen repeatedly, ten times or more. The chain is built from TRBV4-2 and TRBJ2-7; 8 bases align to TRBD2. The CDR3 spans 16 residues. Germline CDR1 is LGHNA and CDR2 is YNFKEQ. J lost 3 bases, V lost 0 bases, and 7 bases had no gene match. The CDR3 DNA reads TGTGCCAGCAGCCAAGATCGGGCGGGAGGTTTCTACGAGCAGTACTTC. It codes for CASSQDRAGGFYEQYF.

This clonotype was detected many times. The chain links TRBV27 to TRBJ2-7, with a weak D call TRBD2 (5 bases). The CDR3 is 15 residues long. With 5 bases removed from V and 2 bases from J, the gap between germline ends came to 16 bases. The germline V gene encodes CDR1 MNHEY and CDR2 SMNVEV (reference sequence). The CDR3 region has the DNA TGTGCCAGCAGTGAGGGCCATTCCCCAACCTACGAGCAGTACTTC. This gives the protein CASSEGHSPTYEQYF.

This clonotype was counted at least ten times. The genes are TRBV7-2 and TRBJ2-6; D remains ambiguous. The CDR3 is made up of 16 amino acids. The V gene lost 1 base and the J gene lost 4 bases, with 11 bases spanning the gap. Germline lookup yields CDR1 SGHTA and CDR2 FQGNSA. CDR3 DNA sequence: TGTGCCAGCAGCTTAGTTGGCGTTACCGGGGCCAACGTCCTGACTTTC. Translated: CASSLVGVTGANVLTF.

The J gene is TRBJ2-5, the V gene TRBV27; D is ambiguous. Deletions cut 9 bases from V and 1 base from J, with 9 bases between. In germline, CDR1 is MNHEY, CDR2 SMNVEV (reference sequence). This CDR3 has 12 residues. The CDR3 bases are TGTGCCAGTAGGACGATCCAAGAGACCCAGTACTTC. Protein: CASRTIQETQYF.

The chain uses TRBV11-2 and TRBJ2-5; D may be TRBD1 (7 bases). The V end was cut by 6 bases, the J end by 2 bases, with 13 bases between. The CDR3 covers 14 residues. CDR1 is SGHAT, CDR2 FQNNGV, per germline. The CDR3 nucleotides are TGTGCCAGCAGAAGCGCGGGACAGCAAGAGACCCAGTACTTC. It is translated as CASRSAGQQETQYF.

V usage is TRBV12-3 or TRBV12-4 and J usage is TRBJ2-7; TRBD2 agrees at 10 bases. This CDR3 has 17 residues. The V segment lost 8 bases and the J segment 1 base; nucleotides outside the gene matches: 14. CDR3 DNA sequence: TGTGCCAGCGGGATACATAGCGGGGGGCACGGATCCTACGAGCAGTACTTC. Protein: CASGIHSGGHGSYEQYF.

This clonotype was observed at least ten times. The V and J genes are TRBV20-1 and TRBJ2-2; D is tentatively TRBD1 or TRBD2 (5 bases each). This CDR3 has 16 residues. Deletions cut 3 bases from V and 1 base from J, with 15 bases between. Germline CDR1 is DFQATT and CDR2 is SNEGSKA (reference sequence). This chain's CDR3 is CSASPRDPWNTGELFF. The CDR3 nucleotides read TGCAGTGCTAGCCCTCGGGACCCCTGGAACACCGGGGAGCTGTTTTTT.

This clonotype has ten or more counts. This chain links TRBV28 with TRBJ1-5, with TRBD1 matching 7 bases. V was clipped by 2 bases and J by 1 base; unmatched bases: 2. The CDR3 has 15 residues. Germline-derived CDR1 and CDR2 are MDHEN and SYDVKM. CDR3 amino acids: CASSLEQGSNQPQHF. CDR3 DNA: TGTGCCAGCAGTTTAGAACAGGGGAGCAATCAGCCCCAGCATTTT. Drawing the rest from reference TRBV28 and TRBJ1-5, the complete variable domain is DVKVTQSSRYLVKRTGEKVFLECVQDMDHENMFWYRQDPGLGLRLIYFSYDVKMKEKGDIPEGYSVSREKKERFSLILESASTNQTSMYLCASSLEQGSNQPQHFGDGTRLSIL.

This clonotype was recorded many times. This chain joins TRBV15 and TRBJ2-7; a weak D match, TRBD2 (6 bases). There are 14 residues in the CDR3. Germline values: CDR1 LNHNV, CDR2 YYDKDF (reference sequence). The germline V and J ends were trimmed by 0 bases and 6 bases, with 12 bases remaining between them. CDR3 sequence (DNA): TGTGCCACCAGCAGAGATCTTGGAGGGCTCGAGCAGTACTTC. Translation gives CATSRDLGGLEQYF.

The chain is built from TRBV20-1 and TRBJ2-7; D gene unclear. The CDR3 spans 12 residues. Trimming shortened V by 3 bases and J by 2 bases, and 8 bases separated the two germline ends. Looked up from germline, CDR1 is DFQATT and CDR2 is SNEGSKA (reference sequence). CDR3 coding DNA: TGCAGTGCTAGCGATGGAACCTACGAGCAGTACTTC. Translation: CSASDGTYEQYF.

Many counts were recorded for this clonotype. The J gene is TRBJ1-5, the V gene TRBV10-3; D remains unclear. Germline CDR1 reads ENHRY; CDR2 reads SYGVKD. CDR3 length: 16 residues. Between the trimmed V and J ends, which lost 3 bases and 2 bases, there was a span of 14 bases. The CDR3 loop is CAISDKATGGNQPQHF. CDR3 sequence (DNA): TGTGCCATCAGTGACAAAGCCACCGGGGGCAATCAGCCCCAGCATTTT.

This clonotype was recorded many times. V gene TRBV12-3 or TRBV12-4 combines with J gene TRBJ2-1; D not resolved. V was trimmed by 5 bases and J by 9 bases, leaving 8 bases between them. The CDR3 has 11 residues. The CDR3 DNA reads TGTGCCAGCAGTAGTAGGGTTGAGCAGTTCTTC. Amino acids: CASSSRVEQFF.

This clonotype was counted ten times or more. This chain connects TRBV7-2 to TRBJ1-6; D is ambiguous. The germline gives CDR1 SGHTA, CDR2 FQGNSA. V lost 2 bases, J lost 7 bases, and 9 bases lay in between. The CDR3 covers 14 residues. The CDR3 region is CASSLRPDNSPLHF. The CDR3 nucleotides read TGTGCCAGCAGCTTAAGACCGGACAATTCACCCCTCCACTTT.

In its sample, this clonotype was seen many times. The rearrangement links TRBV11-1 to TRBJ1-1, with a possible D match to TRBD1 (5 bases). Germline V gene lookup returns CDR1 SGHAT and CDR2 FQDESV (reference sequence). V was shortened by 5 bases and J by 3 bases, with 10 bases between the two germline ends. There are 13 residues in the CDR3. The CDR3 is CASSRQRDTEAFF. CDR3 DNA sequence: TGTGCCAGCAGCAGACAGAGGGACACTGAAGCTTTCTTT.

This clonotype was seen repeatedly, ten times or more. The genes are TRBV12-3 or TRBV12-4 and TRBJ1-1, with D unresolved. V dropped 3 bases and J dropped 3 bases, with 11 bases sitting between them. There are 14 residues in the CDR3. CDR3 nucleotides: TGTGCCAGCAGTTTGTGGACCGGGGACACTGAAGCTTTCTTT. This sequence encodes CASSLWTGDTEAFF.

At least ten counts were recorded for this clonotype. The chain combines TRBV7-6 with TRBJ2-2; D possibly corresponds to TRBD2 (5 bases). The CDR3 is 14 residues long. The V gene lost 1 base and the J gene lost 6 bases, with 9 bases spanning the gap. The germline CDR1 and CDR2 sequences are SGHVS and FNYEAQ. The CDR3 coding sequence is TGTGCCAGCAGCTTAGGAACTAGTGCCGGGGAGCTGTTTTTT. It codes for CASSLGTSAGELFF.

This clonotype was counted at least ten times. The chain carries TRBV30 and TRBJ1-5; the D gene is possibly TRBD1 (6 bases). Germline V lookup: CDR1 GTSNPN, CDR2 SVGIG (reference sequence). Trimming removed 3 bases at V and 3 bases at J, with 9 bases between. This CDR3 has 13 residues. CDR3 nucleotide sequence: TGTGCCTGGAGGGACAGCTTCAATCAGCCCCAGCATTTT. This translates into CAWRDSFNQPQHF. Complete variable domain (other parts from reference TRBV30 and TRBJ1-5): SQTIHQWPATLVQPVGSPLSLECTVEGTSNPNLYWYRQAAGRGLQLLFYSVGIGQISSEVPQNLSASRPQDRQFILSSKKLLLSDSGFYLCAWRDSFNQPQHFGDGTRLSIL.

This clonotype was detected a few times. The V gene is TRBV11-1, the J gene TRBJ1-5; possibly TRBD1 for D (5 bases). Germline V gives CDR1 SGHAT, CDR2 FQDESV (reference sequence). Trimming left V 1 base short and J 0 bases short, with 13 bases between. This CDR3 spans 17 amino acids. Here the CDR3 reads CASSLGDGKNSNQPQHF. The CDR3 DNA is TGTGCCAGCAGCTTAGGGGACGGAAAAAATAGCAATCAGCCCCAGCATTTT.

J is TRBJ2-7 and V is TRBV6-5; TRBD1 aligns across 12 bases. Looked up from germline, CDR1 is MNHEY and CDR2 is SVGAGI. Unmatched junction bases numbered 5, after V lost 3 bases and J lost 2 bases. The CDR3 has 16 amino acids. DNA for the CDR3: TGTGCCAGCAGTTATATGGGACAGGGGGCGACCTACGAGCAGTACTTC. This gives the protein CASSYMGQGATYEQYF.

This clonotype appeared many times. This rearrangement joins TRBV18 to TRBJ1-1; unclear D gene. Trimming pared 1 base from V and 7 bases from J, leaving 10 bases between. CDR3 length: 13 residues. Germline CDR1 KGHSH, CDR2 LQKENI. Here the CDR3 reads CASSPQWSNEAFF. DNA for the CDR3: TGTGCCAGCTCACCACAATGGAGCAATGAAGCTTTCTTT.

The chain links TRBV12-3 or TRBV12-4 to TRBJ2-2; 10 nucleotides align to TRBD2. The CDR3 runs to 16 residues. J lost 2 bases, V lost 5 bases, and 5 bases had no gene match. This CDR3 is CASSPPSGSNTGELFF. The CDR3 coding sequence is TGTGCCAGCAGTCCGCCTAGCGGGAGCAACACCGGGGAGCTGTTTTTT.

The genes are TRBV6-1 and TRBJ1-5; D gene ambiguous. CDR1 MNHNS and CDR2 SASEGT come from the germline V gene. CDR3 length: 16 residues. V lost 4 bases to trimming and J lost 0 bases, with 13 bases between them. For the CDR3, the DNA is TGTGCCAGCAGTGCTCTAAGGGCGTATAGCAATCAGCCCCAGCATTTT. This translates into CASSALRAYSNQPQHF.

This clonotype has ten or more counts. V is TRBV6-2 or TRBV6-3 and J is TRBJ2-7, with D tentatively TRBD1 or TRBD2 (5 bases each). The CDR3 covers 12 residues. Germline V gives CDR1 MNHEY, CDR2 SVGEGT. Trimming left V 7 bases short and J 3 bases short, with 10 bases between. CDR3 sequence reads: CASTGDVYEQYF. The CDR3 region has the DNA TGTGCCAGCACCGGGGACGTCTACGAGCAGTACTTC.

This clonotype was recorded at least ten times. The V and J genes are TRBV5-1 and TRBJ2-7, with TRBD1 matching 7 bases. Looked up from germline, CDR1 is SGHRS and CDR2 is YFSETQ. V lost 5 bases and J lost 3; bases outside the gene matches: 11. This CDR3 spans 15 amino acids. DNA for the CDR3: TGCGCCAGCAGGCTAGGGACAGCCAGTAACTACGAGCAGTACTTC. Protein: CASRLGTASNYEQYF.

V usage is TRBV5-4 and J usage is TRBJ2-7, with D perhaps matching TRBD1 (6 bases). V lost 6 bases to trimming and J lost 0 bases, with 13 bases between them. This CDR3 is built from 14 residues. Germline V gives CDR1 SGHNT, CDR2 YYREEE (reference sequence). The CDR3: CASKIRDTSYEQYF. CDR3 in DNA: TGTGCCAGCAAAATACGGGACACCTCCTACGAGCAGTACTTC.

This clonotype was found many times. Germline and junction disagree at one end, which may indicate a read error. The CDR3 nucleotides read TGTGCCGCCAGCAGAGATACTAGCGGGGTTTACGAGCAGTACTTC. Encoded protein: CAASRDTSGVYEQYF. V usage is TRBV15 and J usage is TRBJ2-7; 10 bases line up with TRBD2. The CDR3 length is 15 residues. CDR1 and CDR2 from the germline V gene are LNHNV and YYDKDF (reference sequence).

The chain combines TRBV3-1 with TRBJ2-7; D gene uncertain. Trimming cost V 5 bases and J 2 bases, with 16 bases left between them. The length of the CDR3 is 15 residues. The germline V gene has CDR1 LGHDT and CDR2 YNNKEL (reference sequence). The CDR3 DNA reads TGTGCCAGCAGCTATGGCTTAGGGATAACCTACGAGCAGTACTTC. Its translation is CASSYGLGITYEQYF.

This clonotype was found many times. The J gene is TRBJ2-7, the V gene TRBV5-1; 15 bases agree with TRBD2. After removal of 4 bases from V and 2 bases from J, the junction contained 4 bases not matched to a gene. CDR1 and CDR2 (germline): SGHRS, YFSETQ. This CDR3 region has 16 residues. CDR3: CASSLGLAGGTYEQYF. DNA for the CDR3: TGCGCCAGCAGCCTCGGACTAGCGGGAGGGACCTACGAGCAGTACTTC.